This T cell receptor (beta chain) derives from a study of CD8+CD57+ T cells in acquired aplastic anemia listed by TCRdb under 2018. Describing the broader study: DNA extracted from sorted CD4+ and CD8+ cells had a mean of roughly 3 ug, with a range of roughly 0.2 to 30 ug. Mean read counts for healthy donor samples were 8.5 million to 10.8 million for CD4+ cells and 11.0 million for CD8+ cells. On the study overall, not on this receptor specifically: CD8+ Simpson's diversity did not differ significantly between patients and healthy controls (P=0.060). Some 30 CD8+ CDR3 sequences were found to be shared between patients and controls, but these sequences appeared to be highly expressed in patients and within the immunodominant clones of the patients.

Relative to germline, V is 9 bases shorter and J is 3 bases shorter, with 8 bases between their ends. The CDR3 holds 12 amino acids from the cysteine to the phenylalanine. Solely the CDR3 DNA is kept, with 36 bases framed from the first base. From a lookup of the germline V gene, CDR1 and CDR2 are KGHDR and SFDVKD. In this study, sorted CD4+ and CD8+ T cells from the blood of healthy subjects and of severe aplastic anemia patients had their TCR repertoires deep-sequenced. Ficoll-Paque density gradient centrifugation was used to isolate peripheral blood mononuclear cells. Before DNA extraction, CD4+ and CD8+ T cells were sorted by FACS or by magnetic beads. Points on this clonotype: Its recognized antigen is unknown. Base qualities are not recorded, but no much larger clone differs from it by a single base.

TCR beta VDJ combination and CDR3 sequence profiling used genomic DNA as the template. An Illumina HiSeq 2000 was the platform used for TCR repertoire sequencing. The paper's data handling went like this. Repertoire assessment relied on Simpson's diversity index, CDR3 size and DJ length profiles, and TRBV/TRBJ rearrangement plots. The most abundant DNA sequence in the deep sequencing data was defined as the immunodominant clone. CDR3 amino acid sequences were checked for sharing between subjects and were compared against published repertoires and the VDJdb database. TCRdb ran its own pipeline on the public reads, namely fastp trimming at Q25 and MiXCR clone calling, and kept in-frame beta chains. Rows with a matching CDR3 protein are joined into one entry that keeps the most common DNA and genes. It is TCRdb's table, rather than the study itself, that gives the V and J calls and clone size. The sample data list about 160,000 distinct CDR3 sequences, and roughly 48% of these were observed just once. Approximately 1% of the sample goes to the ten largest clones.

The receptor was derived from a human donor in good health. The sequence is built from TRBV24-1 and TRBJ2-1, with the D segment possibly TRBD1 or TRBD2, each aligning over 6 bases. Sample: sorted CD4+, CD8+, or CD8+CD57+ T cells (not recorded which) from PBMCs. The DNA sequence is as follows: TGTGCCACCGAGGGGGGCTACAATGAGCAGTTCTTC. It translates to CATEGGYNEQFF.